These T cell receptor beta chains were read from a single sample in a study of Ad26.COV2.S vaccination and SARS-CoV-2 variants. Sequenced by immunoSEQ multiplex PCR; TCRdb stores in-frame clones only, minus some. This table has about 370,000 clones, around nine tenths appearing once. Sequencing used peripheral blood, obtained in a trial of Ad26.COV2.S vaccine versus placebo. The receptors were sampled from a person between 18 and 60 years old who received the Ad26.COV2.S COVID-19 vaccine or a placebo. Each CDR3 is given with its conserved first and last residue. D genes are given only for firm matches. Not every row has a clone size; where given, it reads once, few, many or a size class.

V gene: TRBV7-9
D gene: -
J gene: TRBJ2-3
clone size: -
CDR3 DNA: TGTGCCAGCATTTCCACGAACCGGGCTTCTAGCACAGATACGCAGTATTTT
CDR3 protein: CASISTNRASSTDTQYF

V gene: TRBV30
D gene: -
J gene: TRBJ1-6
clone size: -
CDR3 DNA: TGTGCCTGTCTGGGTAGAGGTTCACCCCTCCACTTT
CDR3 protein: CACLGRGSPLHF

V gene: TRBV14
D gene: -
J gene: TRBJ2-5
clone size: once
CDR3 DNA: TGTGCCAGCAGCCAATTCCAGAAAGAGACCCAGTACTTC
CDR3 protein: CASSQFQKETQYF

V gene: TRBV19
D gene: -
J gene: TRBJ1-5
clone size: -
CDR3 DNA: TGTGCCAGTAGTGACCGTAGGGCCAATCAGCCCCAGCATTTT
CDR3 protein: CASSDRRANQPQHF

V gene: TRBV19
D gene: -
J gene: TRBJ1-4
clone size: -
CDR3 DNA: TGTGCCAGTAGTGGCCGGACAGATCATCGGGAAAAACTGTTTTTT
CDR3 protein: CASSGRTDHREKLFF

V gene: TRBV7-8
D gene: -
J gene: TRBJ1-2
clone size: -
CDR3 DNA: TGTGCCAGCAGCTTAAACGGTGACTATGGCTACACCTTC
CDR3 protein: CASSLNGDYGYTF

V gene: TRBV24-1
D gene: -
J gene: TRBJ1-5
clone size: once
CDR3 DNA: TGTGCCACCAGTGATTTATTTAGCAATCAGCCCCAGCATTTT
CDR3 protein: CATSDLFSNQPQHF

V gene: TRBV19
D gene: TRBD2
J gene: TRBJ2-1
clone size: -
CDR3 DNA: TGTGCCAGTAGTATCGAGCGGGGGGACAATGAGCAGTTCTTC
CDR3 protein: CASSIERGDNEQFF

V gene: TRBV7-8
D gene: TRBD1
J gene: TRBJ2-5
clone size: -
CDR3 DNA: TGTGCCAGCAGCCCCCGAAGGACAGGGCTTAGAGAGACCCAGTACTTC
CDR3 protein: CASSPRRTGLRETQYF

V gene: TRBV4-1
D gene: TRBD2
J gene: TRBJ2-5
clone size: -
CDR3 DNA: TGCGCCAGCAGCCAAGCCGTAGCGGGGGCCTTTGGGACCCAGTACTTC
CDR3 protein: CASSQAVAGAFGTQYF

V gene: TRBV5-6
D gene: -
J gene: TRBJ2-7
clone size: -
CDR3 DNA: TGTGCCAGCAGCCCTCGGACCGGGACTTACACCTACGAGCAGTACTTC
CDR3 protein: CASSPRTGTYTYEQYF

V gene: TRBV2
D gene: -
J gene: TRBJ2-1
clone size: -
CDR3 DNA: TGTGCCAGCAGTGATCCAGGGGGGGTCGAGGATGAGCAGTTCTTC
CDR3 protein: CASSDPGGVEDEQFF

V gene: TRBV7-9
D gene: -
J gene: TRBJ2-3
clone size: -
CDR3 DNA: TGTGCCAGCAGCTTATCTAGCACAGATACGCAGTATTTT
CDR3 protein: CASSLSSTDTQYF

V gene: TRBV6-6
D gene: -
J gene: TRBJ2-3
clone size: -
CDR3 DNA: TGTGCCAGCAGCTACCTAAAACGCACAGATACGCAGTATTTT
CDR3 protein: CASSYLKRTDTQYF

V gene: TRBV10-1
D gene: -
J gene: TRBJ1-2
clone size: -
CDR3 DNA: TGCGCCAGCAGTGAGTCGCGCAGGGTGGATGGCTACACCTTC
CDR3 protein: CASSESRRVDGYTF

V gene: TRBV6-4
D gene: -
J gene: TRBJ1-5
clone size: -
CDR3 DNA: TGTGCCAGCAGTGACTCAGGGTTTGGGGGCAATCAGCCCCAGCATTTT
CDR3 protein: CASSDSGFGGNQPQHF

V gene: TRBV29-1
D gene: TRBD1
J gene: TRBJ2-6
clone size: -
CDR3 DNA: TGCAGCGTTCTCGGACAGGGGGCGAGTGGGGCCAACGTCCTGACTTTC
CDR3 protein: CSVLGQGASGANVLTF

V gene: TRBV2
D gene: TRBD1
J gene: TRBJ2-5
clone size: -
CDR3 DNA: TGTGCCAGCAGTGACATTGGACAGGGAAGGGGTAAAGAGACCCAGTACTTC
CDR3 protein: CASSDIGQGRGKETQYF

V gene: TRBV19
D gene: -
J gene: TRBJ2-5
clone size: -
CDR3 DNA: TGTGCCAGTACCAAAGGGAGATATGGCGGGGAAGAAGAGACCCAGTACTTC
CDR3 protein: CASTKGRYGGEEETQYF

V gene: TRBV4-1
D gene: -
J gene: TRBJ2-5
clone size: -
CDR3 DNA: TGCGCCAGCAGCCAAGAAGGGGCGTCGTGGGAGACCCAGTACTTC
CDR3 protein: CASSQEGASWETQYF

V gene: TRBV5-8
D gene: TRBD2
J gene: TRBJ2-5
clone size: -
CDR3 DNA: TGTGCCAGCAGTCACTGGACTAGCGGGAAACAAGAGACCCAGTACTTC
CDR3 protein: CASSHWTSGKQETQYF

V gene: TRBV6-2/TRBV6-3
D gene: -
J gene: TRBJ1-1
clone size: few
CDR3 DNA: TGTGCCAGCAGTTACCCGGGGGAGAACACTGAAGCTTTCTTT
CDR3 protein: CASSYPGENTEAFF

V gene: TRBV5-1
D gene: -
J gene: TRBJ2-3
clone size: -
CDR3 DNA: TGCGCCAGCAGCTTGGCCGGGACGAGCACAGATACGCAGTATTTT
CDR3 protein: CASSLAGTSTDTQYF

V gene: TRBV13
D gene: -
J gene: TRBJ1-5
clone size: once
CDR3 DNA: TGTGCCAGCAGCAATTGGGGTCAGCCCCAGCATTTT
CDR3 protein: CASSNWGQPQHF

V gene: TRBV4-1
D gene: -
J gene: TRBJ2-2
clone size: -
CDR3 DNA: TGCGCCAGCAGCCCCCTAACGACAGGAATGAACACCGGGGAGCTGTTTTTT
CDR3 protein: CASSPLTTGMNTGELFF

V gene: TRBV15
D gene: TRBD2
J gene: TRBJ2-1
clone size: -
CDR3 DNA: TGTGCCACCAGCAGAGATGCTGGACTAGCAAATGAGCAGTTCTTC
CDR3 protein: CATSRDAGLANEQFF

V gene: TRBV18
D gene: TRBD1
J gene: TRBJ1-5
clone size: -
CDR3 DNA: TGTGCCAGCTCCCCGGACAGGGCGGATCAGCCCCAGCATTTT
CDR3 protein: CASSPDRADQPQHF

V gene: TRBV4-3
D gene: TRBD2
J gene: TRBJ2-3
clone size: -
CDR3 DNA: TGCGCCAGCAGCCAAGATCTTCCGACTAGCGGGGGGGCCGCTACGCAGTATTTT
CDR3 protein: CASSQDLPTSGGAATQYF

V gene: TRBV6-2/TRBV6-3
D gene: -
J gene: TRBJ2-7
clone size: once
CDR3 DNA: TGTGCCAGCAGTCCCCTAAGGGAGCAGTACTTC
CDR3 protein: CASSPLREQYF

V gene: TRBV11-2
D gene: TRBD1
J gene: TRBJ1-6
clone size: -
CDR3 DNA: TGTGCCAGCAGCTTAGGATGGACAGGTTCACCCCTCCACTTT
CDR3 protein: CASSLGWTGSPLHF

V gene: TRBV5-1
D gene: TRBD2
J gene: TRBJ2-2
clone size: -
CDR3 DNA: TGCGCCAGCAGCAAGCTAGCGGGGGACACCGGGGAGCTGTTTTTT
CDR3 protein: CASSKLAGDTGELFF

V gene: TRBV19
D gene: -
J gene: TRBJ1-1
clone size: many
CDR3 DNA: TGTGCCAGTAGTAGTAGGGGCCTGGTCACTGAAGCTTTCTTT
CDR3 protein: CASSSRGLVTEAFF

V gene: TRBV18
D gene: -
J gene: TRBJ1-1
clone size: -
CDR3 DNA: TGTGCCAGCTCAAGCAAGCAAGAGGGGACTGAAGCTTTCTTT
CDR3 protein: CASSSKQEGTEAFF

V gene: TRBV12-3/TRBV12-4
D gene: -
J gene: TRBJ1-6
clone size: few
CDR3 DNA: TGTGCCAGCAGTTTGAGGGTAGTTTCACCCCTCCACTTT
CDR3 protein: CASSLRVVSPLHF

V gene: TRBV3-1/TRBV3-2
D gene: TRBD1
J gene: TRBJ2-5
clone size: -
CDR3 DNA: TGTGCCAGCAGCCAAGAGACAGGGGGAGAGACCCAGTACTTC
CDR3 protein: CASSQETGGETQYF

V gene: TRBV18
D gene: TRBD1
J gene: TRBJ1-6
clone size: -
CDR3 DNA: TGTGCCAGCTCCCCGGGACAGGGATTTTCACCCCTCCACTTT
CDR3 protein: CASSPGQGFSPLHF

V gene: TRBV19
D gene: -
J gene: TRBJ2-7
clone size: few
CDR3 DNA: TGTGCCAGTAGTCCTAGGTCTCCCCTGCAGACCTACGAGCAGTACTTC
CDR3 protein: CASSPRSPLQTYEQYF

V gene: TRBV6-5
D gene: TRBD1
J gene: TRBJ2-2
clone size: -
CDR3 DNA: TGTGCCAGCAAGGGACAGGGTTCCGGGGAGCTGTTTTTT
CDR3 protein: CASKGQGSGELFF

V gene: TRBV5-1
D gene: -
J gene: TRBJ2-1
clone size: -
CDR3 DNA: TGCGCCAGCAGCCCAGGGAGCTCCTACAATGAGCAGTTCTTC
CDR3 protein: CASSPGSSYNEQFF

V gene: TRBV3-1/TRBV3-2
D gene: TRBD1
J gene: TRBJ2-7
clone size: -
CDR3 DNA: TGTGCCAGCAGCCCCCCAGGGGGCCGATCCTTCTCCTACGAGCAGTACTTC
CDR3 protein: CASSPPGGRSFSYEQYF